This T cell receptor (beta chain) derives from a study of blood T cell repertoires in COVID-19 (TCRdb year 2020). The study in broad terms: The collaborator samples originated in the United States, Italy and Spain and spanned the acute and convalescent phases of COVID-19. The samples were drawn from two sources: the first 160 participants of the ongoing ImmuneRACE study, and over 950 subjects contributed by 6 global collaborators. A de-identified subject ID, COVID-19 status, age in years and sex were almost always included in the sample metadata. A freely available public database, intended as a resource for researchers studying the immune response to SARS-CoV-2, is where the repertoires were released. Deeply sampled blood TCRbeta repertoires from subjects exposed to, actively infected with, or recovered from COVID-19 were included in the dataset. The material from the prospective study consisted of cDNA or gDNA derived from T cells, B-cell-depleted T cells, or PBMCs. Where available, HLA class I and class II types were taken from metadata supplied by the sample provider and were not determined by assay-based typing.

On the study overall, not on this receptor specifically: How much clinical and demographic metadata was included differed by source and by participant, and the metadata was provided uncurated.

Each collaborating institution followed its own protocols to collect whole blood in K2EDTA tubes. For TCRbeta analysis, collaborators shipped samples in one of three forms: frozen whole blood, isolated PBMCs, or DNA extracted from either of those sample types. Note on this clone: It has no known antigen specificity. Base qualities are not recorded, but no much larger clone differs from it by a single base.

As encoded in the germline V gene, CDR1 is MNHEY while CDR2 is SVGAGI. Counted from cysteine to phenylalanine, this CDR3 has 14 amino acids. CDR3 DNA only is kept here, 42 bases in frame from base 1. The junction shows trimming of 7 bases on V and 1 base on J, plus 14 bases between the germline ends. TCRbeta CDR3 regions were amplified from genomic DNA by means of the immunoSEQ Assay, a bias-controlled multiplex PCR. The original pipeline was this. Within the assay, amplification of reference gene primers was used to estimate how many nucleated cells each sample contained. To quantify the absolute abundance of each unique TCRbeta CDR3 rearrangement, sequence reads were collapsed and filtered. For each sample, productive Simpson clonality was calculated by taking the square root of Simpson's diversity index across productive rearrangements. TCRdb re-hosts the immuneACCESS table, in-frame sequences only. Its copies lack some clones; in the studies checked, an unresolved V gene accounts for under half of them, and the cause for the rest is not known. V, J and clone size were drawn from that table, and D and trimming were deduced from the DNA. Present in this sample are 200,000 to 250,000 clones, 88% of which were seen just once. The top ten clonotypes cover under 2% of the sample.

The TCR originated in a man aged 70-80 years with acute or convalescent COVID-19. Sequencing was performed on peripheral blood. The chain is made from TRBV6-5 and TRBJ2-7, and possibly TRBD1, on 6 matching bases. For the CDR3, the sequence is CASKSAGESYEQYF. The DNA sequence is given as TGTGCCAGCAAGTCGGCAGGGGAATCCTACGAGCAGTACTTC.